This note documents a single T cell receptor beta chain sequence. The protocol was immunoSEQ multiplex PCR, while the TCRdb copy is restricted to in-frame clones and leaves out a portion. Here the sample spans fewer than 150,000 clones, about 93% being singletons. This entry belongs to a study of control samples from healthy donors and cancer patients. V was pared by 4 bases and J by 2 bases, with 6 bases of the junction left unmatched. Germline CDR1 SQVTM, CDR2 ANQGSEA. The CDR3 totals 15 residues. The J gene is TRBJ2-3, the V gene TRBV29-1; 10 bases are a match to TRBD2. The clonotype comes from a man aged 18 to 29 in good health. The sequencing sample was made of blood. The CDR3 nucleotides read TGCAGCGTTGGATCTAGCGGGGGTGCCACAGATACGCAGTATTTT. This sequence encodes CSVGSSGGATDTQYF.